This T cell receptor beta chain derives from a study of blood T cell repertoires in COVID-19. Here immunoSEQ multiplex PCR was the method, and the copy in TCRdb shows in-frame clones only, minus some. The table records fewer than 300,000 clones, roughly 80% of them present only once. This CDR3 contains 14 residues. V dropped 0 bases and J dropped 6; count of bases not matched to a gene: 4. Germline CDR1 reads SQVTM; CDR2 reads ANQGSEA. The sequenced sample consisted of peripheral blood. This chain connects TRBV29-1 to TRBJ2-3, with 9 positions matching TRBD2. This TCR was recovered from a woman aged 50 to 65 who had recovered from COVID-19. The CDR3 nucleotides read TGCAGCGTTGAAGATGGGGCGGGAGGGGATACGCAGTATTTT. It codes for CSVEDGAGGDTQYF.